A single sample gave rise to the 10 T cell receptor beta chains below, sequenced in a study of shared clonotypes between healthy human individuals. Clones were read by immunoSEQ multiplex PCR, and TCRdb kept only the in-frame ones, dropping some. The sample gives about 2 million clones, approximately 94% of which show up once; roughly 1% is in the top ten. Positive CCR7 selection of CD45RO-negative cells yielded the naive CD8 cells, and terminally differentiated effector memory CD45RA+ cells were excluded. The sequenced material came from naive CD8+ T cells sorted from blood. These receptors all come from a man between 18 and 29 years old in good health.

The chain carries TRBV18 and TRBJ2-5; 9 nucleotides line up with TRBD1. Losses at the gene ends were 5 bases for V and 3 bases for J; bases not matched to a gene: 4. CDR1 and CDR2 (germline): KGHSH, LQKENI. The CDR3 spans 14 residues. In DNA, the CDR3 is TGTGCCAGCTCATCCGACAGGGGGGAAGAGACCCAGTACTTC. It yields the protein CASSSDRGEETQYF. Full variable domain (remainder filled in from reference TRBV18 and TRBJ2-5): NAGVMQNPRHLVRRRGQEARLRCSPMKGHSHVYWYRQLPEEGLKFMVYLQKENIIDESGMPKERFSAEFPKEGPSILRIQQVVRGDSAAYFCASSSDRGEETQYFGPGTRLLVL.

The CDR3 DNA reads as TGTGCCAGCAGGTCGGACGATGAGAGTAACTACGAGCAGTACTTC. Translated, it gives CASRSDDESNYEQYF. V gene TRBV6-6 combines with J gene TRBJ2-7; no clear D. The V and J ends lost 6 bases and 3 bases respectively, with 18 bases between them. The CDR3 is 15 amino acids. Germline lookup yields CDR1 MNHNY and CDR2 SVGAGI (reference sequence).

The rearrangement joins TRBV5-1 to TRBJ2-5, with D unresolved. CDR3 size: 15 residues. CDR1 and CDR2 from the germline V gene are SGHRS and YFSETQ. Trimming left V 0 bases short and J 4 bases short, with 13 bases between. The CDR3 DNA reads as TGCGCCAGCAGCTTGGACACCGATTTGGGAGAGACCCAGTACTTC. It is translated as CASSLDTDLGETQYF.

The J gene is TRBJ2-1, the V gene TRBV4-1, with 9 positions matching TRBD1. CDR1 and CDR2 (germline): MGHRA, YSYEKL. The CDR3 is 16 residues long. Trimming removed 3 bases from V and 6 bases from J; junction bases left unmatched: 9. CDR3 in amino acids: CASSQVGQGFVNEQFF. The CDR3 bases are TGCGCCAGCAGCCAGGTGGGACAGGGTTTTGTCAATGAGCAGTTCTTC.

This clone has only one observation. The chain has TRBV6-7 and TRBJ2-5, with D tentatively TRBD1 (5 bases). TRBV6-7 is treated as an ORF (open reading frame) with a function not yet certain. The CDR3 consists of 16 residues. Trimming took 2 bases from V and 1 from J, leaving 14 bases between them. CDR3 in DNA: TGTGCCAGCAGTTACAAAAGTGGGGCTATCCAAGAGACCCAGTACTTC. The encoded protein is CASSYKSGAIQETQYF.

The CDR3 spells CASSQDAAAGEEETQYF. In nucleotides, the CDR3 is TGCGCCAGCAGCCAAGATGCGGCGGCGGGAGAGGAGGAGACCCAGTACTTC. The rearrangement uses TRBV4-1 and TRBJ2-5, with 7 bases matching TRBD2. There are 17 residues in the CDR3. CDR1 is MGHRA, CDR2 YSYEKL, per germline. After removal of 0 bases from V and 5 bases from J, the junction contained 12 bases not matched to a gene.

The chain employs TRBV14 and TRBJ2-4, with D maybe TRBD2 (6 bases). The V gene's germline CDR1 is SGHDN and CDR2 FVKESK. The V gene lost 0 bases and the J gene lost 3 bases, with 6 bases spanning the gap. The CDR3 contains 14 residues. In nucleotides, the CDR3 is TGTGCCAGCAGCCAAGATAGCGGCAAAAACATTCAGTACTTC. This codes for CASSQDSGKNIQYF.

The rearrangement joins TRBV7-9 to TRBJ2-1; either TRBD1 or TRBD2 may fit D (5 bases each). Germline loops: CDR1 SEHNR, CDR2 FQNEAQ (reference sequence). The CDR3 runs to 15 residues. V lost 5 bases to trimming and J lost 4 bases, with 15 bases between them. Here the CDR3 reads CASSRGPTGYNEQFF. The CDR3 nucleotides are TGTGCCAGCAGCCGGGGACCAACGGGGTACAATGAGCAGTTCTTC.

CDR3 in DNA: TGCGCCAGCAGCCACGGCAATCCGACGGACCACTATGGCTACACCTTC. This translates into CASSHGNPTDHYGYTF. The gene calls are TRBV4-3 and TRBJ1-2; D not certain. Per germline, CDR1 LGHNA and CDR2 YSLEER. This CDR3 is built from 16 residues. V dropped 3 bases and J dropped 3 bases, with 17 bases sitting between them.

The chain carries TRBV30 and TRBJ2-7, with 7 bases aligning to TRBD2. J was trimmed by 5 bases and V by 4 bases; bases with no gene match: 8. The CDR3 runs 13 residues. Germline V CDR1 and CDR2: GTSNPN, SVGIG (reference sequence). This CDR3 is CAWTPGGFHEQYF. CDR3 DNA sequence: TGTGCCTGGACTCCCGGGGGGTTCCACGAGCAGTACTTC.